A selection of T cell receptor beta chains follows, all from one sample in a study of graft-versus-host responses after intestinal transplantation. Only in-frame clones appear in the TCRdb table, and some are missing; sequencing was by immunoSEQ multiplex PCR. Of several thousand clones in the sample, over 25% were seen once. This material consisted of alloreactive CD4+ T cells from a mixed lymphocyte reaction culture, taken before intestinal transplant. Source of these receptors: a human patient who received an intestinal transplant. The CDR3 runs from the conserved cysteine through the conserved F or W. The order of the fields is CDR3 protein, J gene, D gene, clone size, V gene. D genes are given only for firm matches. The size field is filled for only some rows; it gives once, few, many or a size class.

CAWDETGQSYEQYF TRBJ2-7 - medium-sized TRBV30
CASSRRTTGGRDTEAFF TRBJ1-1 TRBD1 - TRBV19
CASSLGGQGYYTF TRBJ1-2 TRBD1 - TRBV5-1
CASSLSGLQAGETQYF TRBJ2-5 - few TRBV7-9
CASSPGDSSPLHF TRBJ1-6 TRBD1 - TRBV18
CASSHLPRGIQQYF TRBJ2-7 - - TRBV28
CAITNFRVRGYTF TRBJ1-2 - few TRBV28
CASSPMVGVSSDEQFF TRBJ2-1 - few TRBV6-6
CASSLYSGVTEAFF TRBJ1-1 - few TRBV7-9
CASSRDRITGELFF TRBJ2-2 TRBD1 - TRBV18
CASSGTGLVNTEAFF TRBJ1-1 TRBD1 medium-sized TRBV2
CASSSQGAVNQPQHF TRBJ1-5 TRBD1 - TRBV19
CASSFGIHTDTQYF TRBJ2-3 - once TRBV5-1
CASSTGTSGAGQFF TRBJ2-1 TRBD2 - TRBV19
CASSEQGASNEQYF TRBJ2-7 TRBD1 - TRBV11-1
CSVELTLAYNEQFF TRBJ2-1 - few TRBV29-1
CASSFSGSHEQYF TRBJ2-7 TRBD2 - TRBV11-2
CASRQGLTSPLHF TRBJ1-6 - once TRBV7-9
CASSYPRTGDTGELFF TRBJ2-2 TRBD1 medium-sized TRBV5-1
CASKISRVAYEQYF TRBJ2-7 - - TRBV5-4
CASSLGGQVYEQFF TRBJ2-1 TRBD1 - TRBV11-3
CASSLLAGLYEQYF TRBJ2-7 - - TRBV7-9
CASSLGDRSTDTQYF TRBJ2-3 TRBD1 - TRBV7-7
CASILAGVNYNEQFF TRBJ2-1 TRBD2 - TRBV6-5
CASSPGQGFEKLFF TRBJ1-4 TRBD1 - TRBV11-2
CASSLAGNSYEQYF TRBJ2-7 - few TRBV5-1
CASSNTRTGLYEQYF TRBJ2-7 TRBD1 few TRBV6-1
CASSISGGRGEQFF TRBJ2-1 TRBD2 - TRBV19
CASSLQASGGFEQFF TRBJ2-1 TRBD2 - TRBV28
CASSTNRVEGYTF TRBJ1-2 - - TRBV6-6
CATSRDVGTSGSTDTQYF TRBJ2-3 TRBD2 - TRBV15
CASSSTAGGYTGELFF TRBJ2-2 TRBD2 medium-sized TRBV5-1
CASSFNRVGNVLTF TRBJ2-6 - few TRBV11-2
CASSLSAGFTDTQYF TRBJ2-3 - few TRBV28
CSVARETGGPPNEQFF TRBJ2-1 TRBD1 - TRBV29-1
CASSSGTGETYGYTF TRBJ1-2 TRBD1 few TRBV7-9
CASSLDGGSSETQYF TRBJ2-5 - few TRBV6-5
CASGLAGRSGSYEQYF TRBJ2-7 TRBD2 few TRBV19
CASRPDTVRTEAFF TRBJ1-1 - - TRBV6-6
CASSLNSLSYEQYF TRBJ2-7 - few TRBV5-1
CAWSRREAQYF TRBJ2-5 - - TRBV30
CASSQTSGGLDTQYF TRBJ2-3 TRBD2 few TRBV4-1
CASSWLAGGNNEQFF TRBJ2-1 TRBD2 - TRBV5-5
CASRRGGASNEQFF TRBJ2-1 TRBD2 few TRBV6-5
CASSLTGTGGTLGELFF TRBJ2-2 TRBD1 few TRBV5-1
CASSSGQAMGNIQYF TRBJ2-4 TRBD1 - TRBV5-1
CASSYRQNTGELFF TRBJ2-2 - - TRBV7-3
CASSPARGLAGGGGELFF TRBJ2-2 TRBD2 - TRBV11-3
CASSLDSVSPLHF TRBJ1-6 - medium-sized TRBV7-2
CASSLGGQGAETQYF TRBJ2-5 TRBD1 - TRBV28
CAWSVWLADSYEQYF TRBJ2-7 - - TRBV30